What follows is one TCR beta chain and its context. Antigen: not known. This sample is drawn from a study of T cell repertoires in cytomegalovirus infection. For the study at large: Indications of both CMV infection and matching HLA type were provided by public TCR beta signatures.

Germline values: CDR1 SGHDN, CDR2 FVKESK. With 4 bases removed from V and 6 bases from J, the gap between germline ends came to 15 bases. The CDR3 totals 14 residues. TCRdb used MiXCR to reprocess the reads, holding one entry per CDR3 protein. The sample contains fewer than 950,000 distinct CDR3 sequences, approximately 32% of which appear only once. The source of this sequence is a human donor in good health (CMV status not recorded). Some clones in this sample may be carry-over from other donors' samples. The sample here was cultured CD8+ T cells from PBMCs, taken from culture after CMV antigen stimulation. V usage is TRBV14 and J usage is TRBJ1-1; D is possibly TRBD1 (6 bases). The DNA of the CDR3 is TGTGCCAGCAGCCTAACAGGGTTTGGCGCTGAAGCTTTCTTT. This translates into CASSLTGFGAEAFF.